This entry describes one TCR beta chain. It lacks a known antigen. No much larger clone exists at a distance of one base, and base qualities are not known. The immunoSEQ hsTCRB v3.0 assay was used at survey level resolution for TRB variable region sequencing. A depth of about 40,000-55,000 T-cell genomes per sample was targeted for TRB sequencing. TRB libraries were pooled and sequenced on an Illumina MiSeq using a v3 150-cycle kit. The paper's data handling went like this. Repertoire analysis was run in R within a reproducible Nextflow workflow that covered QC, data transformation and analysis. Custom analyses were implemented in LymphoSeq2, an R package for AIRR-Seq data exploration. After excluding a few samples that yielded fewer than 5000 total TRB sequences, under 200 HIV repertoires remained for analysis. Among the roughly 190 retained HIV repertoires, some 60 were collected before ART initiation and 129 after ART initiation. Each repertoire was downsampled to 5000 TRB nucleotide sequences, and summary statistics were averaged across 100 downsampling iterations. Only TRB sequences with CDR3 regions of at least seven amino acids were retained for analysis. Two measures captured diversity: a Shannon entropy-derived clonality score and the Gini coefficient. In repertoire networks, the top 5000 CDR3 amino acid sequences were linked whenever an edit distance of one separated two sequences. Antigen specificity groups and MHC restriction were predicted for TRB CDR3 amino acid sequences with GLIPH2. CDR3 amino acid sequences were matched against VDJdb and McPAS-TCR to flag known CMV, EBV, HIV or tissue antigen associations. Pre-ART, post-ART and control groups were compared with Wilcoxon signed-rank tests and Holm-Bonferroni correction. Sourced from immuneACCESS, this table was stored by TCRdb with only in-frame sequences that have V and J called. A share of the clones is absent; for the studies checked, an unresolved V gene accounts for under half, and the remainder has no known explanation. That table is the source of V, J and clone size, and D and trimming were worked out from the DNA. Within this sample are 9,000 to 13,000 clones, with 75% to 90% of them counted one time only. Of the sample, approximately 20% is held by the ten largest clones.

This entry comes from a study of long-term antiretroviral therapy in people with HIV (dated by TCRdb to 2022 to 2024). With regard to the full study: The earliest samples were collected roughly a decade before the 2015 WHO recommendation for immediate ART, at a time when ART was usually postponed until CD4 counts fell. Of the approximately 28 participants with HIV, about a dozen were female. A retrospective serial study tested whether changes in peripheral blood TRB repertoire composition and diversity were associated with ART initiation and durable HIV suppression. A total of about 200 cryopreserved PBMC samples were contributed to the cohort by 30 adults with confirmed HIV infection, with samples collected serially over a mean of roughly six years (range 1-12). No cross-contamination during QIAcube processing was seen in test extractions of a monoclonal T-cell line run alongside 30 to 35 polyclonal samples.

The CDR1 and CDR2 encoded by the germline V gene are SGDLS and YYNGEE. V is clipped by 1 base and J by 6 bases, and the sequence between their germline boundaries is 10 bases long. From cysteine to phenylalanine, the CDR3 is 14 amino acids long. Of the read, only the CDR3 DNA is kept; its 42 bases are in frame from base 1. Inclusion was restricted to participants for whom at least one PBMC sample before ART initiation and at least two post-ART samples were available. Every participant with HIV received treatment in the United States of America. Before DNA extraction, cryopreserved samples of roughly 0.9-10 million PBMC were thawed and then washed. At the time of the earliest PBMC sample, participants with HIV were aged between 23 and 54 years. Per participant, PBMC samples came from 1-4 timepoints prior to ART initiation and 2-8 timepoints following ART initiation, for a median of 7 samples. For every participant, serial HIV viral load, CD4+ T-cell count, ART history and demographic data were obtained. A Qiagen kit on a QIAcube was used to extract genomic DNA from unsorted PBMC, with samples processed in batches of 12.

Overall results and qualifications from the work: The samples were dated from the mid-2000s to the late 2010s, and the ART regimens that were used may be less effective than current ART regimens. Owing to limited PBMC availability, only the TCR beta chain was sequenced, without alpha chain pairing. The repertoire was dominated across all time points by expanded TRB clones identified before ART initiation, although this dominance was seen to fluctuate and to decrease in many PLHIV after ART. ART initiation was associated with a significant increase in TRB diversity, but diversity stayed significantly below transplant donor controls even after long-term ART. Unsorted PBMC were profiled instead of sorted CD4+ and CD8+ T cells because pre-ART samples had limited cell numbers. Narrower CDR3 length ranges were observed in HIV repertoires than in controls, and an antigen-experienced repertoire with only a slight naive shift after ART was suggested by the network structure. No data were available on ART adherence, viral resistance or therapy changes, limiting inferences about post-ART repertoire changes.

The sequenced sample was unsorted PBMCs, obtained 0.2 years before starting antiretroviral therapy. The TCR comes from a woman aged 40 to 49 with HIV. Recombination connected TRBV9 to TRBJ2-2; TRBD2 is a weak D gene call, 5 bases matching. The nucleotide sequence is given as TGTGCCAGCAGCGTACAAGCGGTCGCCGGGGAGCTGTTTTTT. It translates as CASSVQAVAGELFF.